The 24 T cell receptor beta chains below all came from one sample that was sequenced in a study of T-cell reconstitution after alpha-beta-depleted transplantation in children. The library targeted TCRbeta and was prepared with unique molecular identifiers. Each CDR3 protein gets one entry after TCRdb re-called the PCR reads with MiXCR. The repertoire includes tens of thousands of distinct CDR3 sequences, roughly a sixth of them detected once, and around 38% sits in the top ten. Sequences were derived from PBMCs, mostly from graft donor cells, sampled 60 days after TCRalphabeta/CD19-depleted stem cell transplant. The origin of the receptors is a male patient aged 2 to 9 who had a stem cell transplant for acute lymphoblastic leukemia, so the T cells may come from the graft donor.

This clonotype was seen more than once but under ten times. CDR3 in DNA: TGTGCCAGCAGTGAAAGTTCAGATACGCAGTATTTT. It is translated as CASSESSDTQYF. This chain uses TRBV6-1 with TRBJ2-3; no clear D. The CDR3 contains 12 residues. Germline V gene lookup returns CDR1 MNHNS and CDR2 SASEGT. V gave up 2 bases and J gave up 4 bases, with 4 bases separating them.

Ten or more counts support this clonotype. The CDR3, as DNA: TGTGCCAGCAGCCGAGACAGCAATGAGCAGTTCTTC. Translation gives CASSRDSNEQFF. The chain joins TRBV6-5 to TRBJ2-1, with D maybe TRBD1 (5 bases). Trimming removed 6 bases from V and 6 bases from J, with 9 bases in between. Germline V gene data show CDR1 as MNHEY and CDR2 as SVGAGI. The CDR3 runs to 12 residues.

This clonotype has a count of ten or more. V is TRBV7-6 and J is TRBJ2-1, with D perhaps matching TRBD2 (6 bases). The CDR3 extends over 17 amino acids. Germline CDR1 reads SGHVS; CDR2 reads FNYEAQ. V shed 5 bases and J shed 6 bases, with 23 bases lying between them. This CDR3 reads CASSRDAGAGGANEQFF. The CDR3 bases are TGTGCCAGCAGCAGGGATGCGGGCGCAGGAGGGGCCAATGAGCAGTTCTTC.

This clonotype was detected only a few times. V usage is TRBV7-9 and J usage is TRBJ2-3, with D perhaps TRBD2 (5 bases). The germline V and J ends were trimmed by 8 bases and 0 bases, with 15 bases remaining between them. This CDR3 contains 15 residues. Germline V CDR1 and CDR2: SEHNR, FQNEAQ (reference sequence). In DNA, the CDR3 is TGTGCCAGCGGGGAGAGGGTGAATAGCACAGATACGCAGTATTTT. It codes for CASGERVNSTDTQYF. Full variable domain (missing parts from reference TRBV7-9 and TRBJ2-3): DTGVSQNPRHKITKRGQNVTFRCDPISEHNRLYWYRQTLGQGPEFLTYFQNEAQLEKSRLLSDRFSAERPKGSFSTLEIQRTEQGDSAMYLCASGERVNSTDTQYFGPGTRLTVL.

The chain employs TRBV20-1 and TRBJ2-1; 13 bases fit TRBD2. CDR3 size: 14 residues. The ends lost 4 bases at V and 8 bases at J; junction bases unmatched: 5. CDR1 DFQATT and CDR2 SNEGSKA come from the germline V gene (reference sequence). Here the CDR3 reads CSATGLAGADEQFF. The CDR3 DNA follows: TGCAGTGCTACCGGACTAGCGGGAGCTGATGAGCAGTTCTTC.

In its sample, this clonotype was seen many times. The chain has TRBV12-3 or TRBV12-4 and TRBJ1-3; weak D call: TRBD1 (5 bases). V was trimmed by 7 bases and J by 3 bases, leaving 10 bases between them. The CDR3 runs 13 residues. The CDR3, as DNA: TGTGCCAGCACCCGGGGGGTTGGAAACACCATATATTTT. Translation gives CASTRGVGNTIYF.

J is TRBJ2-1 and V is TRBV4-3, with 7 bases lining up with TRBD2. V dropped 0 bases and J dropped 4; count of bases not matched to a gene: 6. Germline V CDR1 and CDR2: LGHNA, YSLEER. The CDR3 length is 16 residues. The CDR3 here is CASSQEAASGYNEQFF. CDR3 in DNA: TGCGCCAGCAGCCAAGAGGCGGCTAGCGGATACAATGAGCAGTTCTTC.

The chain joins TRBV7-2 to TRBJ2-2, with 10 bases aligning to TRBD2. This CDR3 has 16 amino acids. Trimming at V came to 5 bases and at J to 4 bases, leaving 7 bases not matched to a gene. Germline V gene lookup returns CDR1 SGHTA and CDR2 FQGNSA. The CDR3 reads CASSPVSGRTTGELFF. As DNA, the CDR3 is TGTGCCAGCAGCCCGGTTAGCGGGAGGACCACCGGGGAGCTGTTTTTT.

This clonotype was observed at least ten times. This sequence joins TRBV20-1 and TRBJ1-1; D remains ambiguous. The CDR3 has 13 amino acids. Germline CDR1 is DFQATT and CDR2 is SNEGSKA (reference sequence). CDR3: CSSPTRLNTEAFF. CDR3 bases: TGCTCCAGCCCGACCAGGTTGAACACTGAAGCTTTCTTT.

About this clonotype itself: A single base separates this from a much larger clone, so it may be a read error. J is TRBJ2-7 and V is TRBV10-3; perhaps D is TRBD1 or TRBD2 (5 bases each). Germline V lookup: CDR1 ENHRY, CDR2 SYGVKD. The CDR3 is made up of 14 amino acids. CDR3 in amino acids: CGISPQGEPYEQYF. The CDR3 region has the DNA TGTGGCATCAGCCCGCAGGGAGAGCCTTACGAGCAGTACTTC.

The chain combines TRBV9 with TRBJ2-3; 12 bases match TRBD1. The CDR3 contains 18 residues. Germline V gene sequence: CDR1 SGDLS, CDR2 YYNGEE. Trimming took 0 bases from V and 4 from J; bases not matched to a gene: 9. The chain's CDR3 is CASSVGGAGQGAPDTQYF. The CDR3 DNA sequence: TGTGCCAGCAGCGTAGGTGGAGCGGGACAGGGGGCCCCAGATACGCAGTATTTT.

The sample holds many counts of this clonotype. V usage is TRBV6-5 and J usage is TRBJ2-3, with a weak D call TRBD2 (5 bases). V lost 2 bases and J lost 0, with 9 bases in between. This CDR3 spans 15 amino acids. Germline V gene data show CDR1 as MNHEY and CDR2 as SVGAGI. For the CDR3, the DNA is TGTGCCAGCAGTTACGAGGGATTGAGCACAGATACGCAGTATTTT. Protein product: CASSYEGLSTDTQYF.

This clonotype was recorded a few times. The chain joins TRBV2 to TRBJ2-7; 8 positions agree with TRBD2. Looked up from germline, CDR1 is SNHLY and CDR2 is FYNNEI. CDR3 length equals 15 residues. The V and J ends lost 4 bases and 1 base, in that order; junction bases with no gene match: 6. CDR3 nucleotides: TGTGCCAGCAGTGCCGGGGGACTAGTATCCTACGAGCAGTACTTC. This sequence encodes CASSAGGLVSYEQYF.

Many counts were recorded for this clonotype. The CDR3 is CASSLDPGEQFF. CDR3 nucleotide sequence: TGCGCCAGCAGCTTGGACCCGGGTGAGCAGTTCTTC. The chain uses TRBV5-1 and TRBJ2-1; the D is unclear. The length of the CDR3 is 12 residues. Trimming removed 0 bases from V and 9 bases from J, with 7 bases in between. Per the germline V gene, CDR1 is SGHRS and CDR2 is YFSETQ.

This clonotype was recorded many times. The V and J genes are TRBV20-1 and TRBJ2-5; 7 nucleotides match TRBD1. The junction had 5 bases not matched to a gene; V was cut back by 3 bases and J by 7 bases. This CDR3 contains 12 residues. Germline V gene lookup returns CDR1 DFQATT and CDR2 SNEGSKA (reference sequence). The CDR3 DNA reads TGCAGTGCTAGCTACAGGGGTGGGACCCAGTACTTC. Amino acid sequence: CSASYRGGTQYF.

This clonotype was seen repeatedly, ten times or more. J is TRBJ1-5 and V is TRBV28, with D unresolved. The V end lost 7 bases, the J end lost 5 bases, and 12 bases lay between the germline ends. The germline gives CDR1 MDHEN, CDR2 SYDVKM. The CDR3 loop spans 13 amino acids. The CDR3 region has the DNA TGTGCCAGCATTGCTAAACTTGATCAGCCCCAGCATTTT. Translating gives CASIAKLDQPQHF.

The CDR3 DNA sequence: TGTGCCAGCTCTAGCACAGGCTACACTGAAGCTTTCTTT. Protein: CASSSTGYTEAFF. This rearrangement joins TRBV12-3 or TRBV12-4 to TRBJ1-1; tentatively, D is TRBD1 (5 bases). The length of the CDR3 is 13 residues. Trimming shortened V by 8 bases and J by 3 bases, and 13 bases separated the two germline ends.

V is TRBV6-2 or TRBV6-3 and J is TRBJ2-7, with D possibly TRBD2 on 6 matching bases. Trimming pared 5 bases from V and 3 bases from J, leaving 11 bases between. The CDR3 consists of 13 residues. Germline CDR1 reads MNHEY; CDR2 reads SVGEGT. Here the CDR3 DNA reads TGTGCCAGCAGTCCGAACGGGGGCTACGAGCAGTACTTC. Protein: CASSPNGGYEQYF.

V usage is TRBV11-2 and J usage is TRBJ1-1; TRBD1 agrees at 7 bases. Germline values: CDR1 SGHAT, CDR2 FQNNGV. The CDR3 is made up of 14 amino acids. J was trimmed by 4 bases and V by 6 bases; bases with no gene match: 8. The CDR3 DNA reads TGTGCCAGCAGGTCTCAGGGGGGAGTCACTGAAGCTTTCTTT. Protein: CASRSQGGVTEAFF.

The chain uses TRBV5-1 and TRBJ1-2; 11 nucleotides agree with TRBD1. The CDR3 spans 16 residues. CDR1 SGHRS and CDR2 YFSETQ come from the germline V gene. The J segment lost 7 bases and the V segment lost 1 base, leaving 9 bases of the junction unmatched. For the CDR3, the DNA is TGCGCCAGCAGCTTGAATCTCGGGACAGGGGGATTTGGCTACACCTTC. Its translation: CASSLNLGTGGFGYTF.

This sequence joins TRBV19 and TRBJ2-1; 8 bases agree with TRBD1. CDR1 is LNHDA and CDR2 is SQIVND in the germline V gene (reference sequence). The V and J ends lost 6 bases and 7 bases, in that order; junction bases with no gene match: 8. CDR3 length equals 14 residues. CDR3 coding DNA: TGTGCCAGTAGCCCCGGGACAGGAATAAATGAGCAGTTCTTC. Amino acid sequence: CASSPGTGINEQFF.

This clonotype was recorded many times. The V gene is TRBV28, the J gene TRBJ1-2; D not certain. V lost 4 bases and J 4 bases, leaving 4 bases between the germline ends. The CDR3 length is 11 residues. The V gene's germline CDR1 is MDHEN and CDR2 SYDVKM. The CDR3 bases are TGTGCCAGCAGTTCTCCCTATGGCTACACCTTC. It is translated as CASSSPYGYTF.

This clonotype was seen only a few times. The genes are TRBV5-6 and TRBJ2-3; weak D call: TRBD1 (6 bases). With 7 bases removed from V and 6 bases from J, the gap between germline ends came to 15 bases. Germline CDR1 SGHDT, CDR2 YYEEEE. The CDR3 contains 13 residues. CDR3 DNA sequence: TGTGCCAGCTTCCAGGGGATTGGTGATACGCAGTATTTT. The encoded protein is CASFQGIGDTQYF.

This clonotype was counted between two and nine times. The chain combines TRBV12-3 or TRBV12-4 with TRBJ2-1, with TRBD1 identical over 7 bases. The CDR3 is made up of 17 amino acids. V trimming: 3 bases; J trimming: 10 bases; junction bases outside the gene matches: 18. The CDR3 here is CASSFFSRQGSPVEQFF. The CDR3 DNA is TGTGCCAGCAGTTTTTTTTCGCGACAGGGCTCCCCAGTGGAGCAGTTCTTC.